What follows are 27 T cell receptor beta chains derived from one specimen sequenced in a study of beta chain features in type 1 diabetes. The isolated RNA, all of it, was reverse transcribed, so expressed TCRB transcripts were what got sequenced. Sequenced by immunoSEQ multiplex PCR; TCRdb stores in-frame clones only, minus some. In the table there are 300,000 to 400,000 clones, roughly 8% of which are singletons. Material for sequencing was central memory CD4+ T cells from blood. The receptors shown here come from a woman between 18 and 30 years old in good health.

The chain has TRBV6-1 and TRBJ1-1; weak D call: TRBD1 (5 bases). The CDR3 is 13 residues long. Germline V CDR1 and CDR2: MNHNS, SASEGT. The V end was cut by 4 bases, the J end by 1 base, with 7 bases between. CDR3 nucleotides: TGTGCCAGCAGTGTCAGGGCGAACACTGAAGCTTTCTTT. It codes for CASSVRANTEAFF.

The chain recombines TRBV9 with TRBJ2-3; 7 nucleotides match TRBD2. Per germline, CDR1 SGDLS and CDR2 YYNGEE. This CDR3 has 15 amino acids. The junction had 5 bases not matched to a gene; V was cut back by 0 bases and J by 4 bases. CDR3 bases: TGTGCCAGCAGCGTAGGGGCTAGCGGTGCAGATACGCAGTATTTT. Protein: CASSVGASGADTQYF.

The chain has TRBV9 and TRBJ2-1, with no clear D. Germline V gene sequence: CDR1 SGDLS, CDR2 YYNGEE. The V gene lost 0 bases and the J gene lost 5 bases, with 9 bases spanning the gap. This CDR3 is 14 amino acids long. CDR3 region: CASSVGPSDNEQFF. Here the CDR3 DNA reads TGTGCCAGCAGCGTAGGCCCTAGTGACAATGAGCAGTTCTTC.

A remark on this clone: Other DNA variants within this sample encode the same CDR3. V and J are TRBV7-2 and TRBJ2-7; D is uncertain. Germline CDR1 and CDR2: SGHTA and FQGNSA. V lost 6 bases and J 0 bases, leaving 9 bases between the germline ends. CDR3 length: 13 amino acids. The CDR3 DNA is TGTGCCAGCAGTTTGGAACGCTCCTACGAGCAGTACTTC. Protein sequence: CASSLERSYEQYF.

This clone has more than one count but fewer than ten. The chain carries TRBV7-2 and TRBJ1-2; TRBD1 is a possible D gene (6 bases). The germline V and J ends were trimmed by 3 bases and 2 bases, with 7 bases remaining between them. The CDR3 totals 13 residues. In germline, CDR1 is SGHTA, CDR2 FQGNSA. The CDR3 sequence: CASSFQGNYGYTF. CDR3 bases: TGTGCCAGCAGCTTTCAGGGGAACTATGGCTACACCTTC.

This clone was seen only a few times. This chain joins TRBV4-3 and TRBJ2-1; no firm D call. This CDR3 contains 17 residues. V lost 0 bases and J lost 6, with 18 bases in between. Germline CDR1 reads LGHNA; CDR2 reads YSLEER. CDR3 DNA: TGCGCCAGCAGCCAAGATCGGATTAGCCTAGTGTTCAATGAGCAGTTCTTC. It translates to CASSQDRISLVFNEQFF.

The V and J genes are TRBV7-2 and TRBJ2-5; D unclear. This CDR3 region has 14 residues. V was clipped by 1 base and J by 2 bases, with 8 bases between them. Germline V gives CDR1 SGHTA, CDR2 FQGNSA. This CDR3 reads CASSLGLEQETQYF. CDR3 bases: TGTGCCAGCAGCTTAGGCTTGGAGCAAGAGACCCAGTACTTC.

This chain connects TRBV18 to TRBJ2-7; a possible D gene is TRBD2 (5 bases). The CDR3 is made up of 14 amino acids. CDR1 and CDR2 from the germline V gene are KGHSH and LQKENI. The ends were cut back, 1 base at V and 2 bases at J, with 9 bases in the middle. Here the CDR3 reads CASSPLDGTYEQYF. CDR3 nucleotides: TGTGCCAGCTCACCACTCGACGGGACCTACGAGCAGTACTTC.

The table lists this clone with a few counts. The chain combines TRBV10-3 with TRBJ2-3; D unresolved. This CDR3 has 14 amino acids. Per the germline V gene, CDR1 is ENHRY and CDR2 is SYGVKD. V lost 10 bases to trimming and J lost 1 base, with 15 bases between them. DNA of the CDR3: TGTGCCACCGTAGCCAATTTGGGCACAGATACGCAGTATTTT. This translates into CATVANLGTDTQYF.

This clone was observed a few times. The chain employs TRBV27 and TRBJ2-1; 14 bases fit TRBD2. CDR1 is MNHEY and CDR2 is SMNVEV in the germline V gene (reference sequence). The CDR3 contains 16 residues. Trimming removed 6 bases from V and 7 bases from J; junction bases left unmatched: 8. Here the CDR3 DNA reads TGTGCCAGCAGCGCGGGACTAGCGGGAGCAGGTAATGAGCAGTTCTTC. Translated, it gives CASSAGLAGAGNEQFF.

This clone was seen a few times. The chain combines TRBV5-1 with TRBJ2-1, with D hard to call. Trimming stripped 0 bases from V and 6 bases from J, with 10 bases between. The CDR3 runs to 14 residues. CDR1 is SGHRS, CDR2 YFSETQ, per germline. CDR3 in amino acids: CASSLGSGGNEQFF. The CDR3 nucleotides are TGCGCCAGCAGCTTGGGTTCGGGTGGCAATGAGCAGTTCTTC. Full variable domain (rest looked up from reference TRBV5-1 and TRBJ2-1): KAGVTQTPRYLIKTRGQQVTLSCSPISGHRSVSWYQQTPGQGLQFLFEYFSETQRNKGNFPGRFSGRQFSNSRSEMNVSTLELGDSALYLCASSLGSGGNEQFFGPGTRLTVL.

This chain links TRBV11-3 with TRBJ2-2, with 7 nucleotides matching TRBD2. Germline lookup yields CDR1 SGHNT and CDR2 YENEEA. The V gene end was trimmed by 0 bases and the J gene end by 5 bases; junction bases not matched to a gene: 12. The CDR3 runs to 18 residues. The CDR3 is CASSLDQGGSVRTGELFF. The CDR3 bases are TGTGCCAGCAGCTTAGATCAAGGCGGGAGTGTGCGGACCGGGGAGCTGTTTTTT.

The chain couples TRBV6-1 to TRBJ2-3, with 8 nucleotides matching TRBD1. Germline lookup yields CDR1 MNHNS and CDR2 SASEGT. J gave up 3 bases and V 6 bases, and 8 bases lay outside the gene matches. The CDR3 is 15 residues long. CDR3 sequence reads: CASRPNRGRTDTQYF. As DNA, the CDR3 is TGTGCCAGCAGACCCAACAGGGGGAGGACAGATACGCAGTATTTT.

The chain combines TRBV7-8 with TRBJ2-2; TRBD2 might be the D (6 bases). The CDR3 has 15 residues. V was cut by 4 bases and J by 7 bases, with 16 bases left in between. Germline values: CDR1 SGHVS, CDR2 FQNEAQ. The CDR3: CASSSSPTSIGELFF. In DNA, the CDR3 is TGTGCCAGCAGCTCATCCCCTACTAGCATCGGGGAGCTGTTTTTT.

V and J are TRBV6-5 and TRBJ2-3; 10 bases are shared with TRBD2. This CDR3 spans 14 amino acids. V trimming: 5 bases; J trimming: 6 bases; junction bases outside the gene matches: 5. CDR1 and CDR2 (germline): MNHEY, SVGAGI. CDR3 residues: CASSLAGVFDTQYF. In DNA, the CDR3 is TGTGCCAGCAGTCTAGCGGGAGTATTTGATACGCAGTATTTT.

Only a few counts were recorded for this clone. The DNA of the CDR3 is TGTGCCAGCAGCAGAGAGGACAGGGTCGCTGGCTACACCTTC. Protein: CASSREDRVAGYTF. This chain connects TRBV7-2 to TRBJ1-2; 8 nucleotides line up with TRBD1. This CDR3 spans 14 amino acids. After removal of 5 bases from V and 7 bases from J, the junction contained 9 bases not matched to a gene. Looked up from germline, CDR1 is SGHTA and CDR2 is FQGNSA.

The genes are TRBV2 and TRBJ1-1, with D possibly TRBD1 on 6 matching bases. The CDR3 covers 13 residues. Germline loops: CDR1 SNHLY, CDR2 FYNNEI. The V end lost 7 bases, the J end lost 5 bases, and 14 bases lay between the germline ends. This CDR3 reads CASNLEGVTEAFF. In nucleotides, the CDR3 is TGTGCCAGCAATCTTGAGGGGGTAACTGAAGCTTTCTTT.

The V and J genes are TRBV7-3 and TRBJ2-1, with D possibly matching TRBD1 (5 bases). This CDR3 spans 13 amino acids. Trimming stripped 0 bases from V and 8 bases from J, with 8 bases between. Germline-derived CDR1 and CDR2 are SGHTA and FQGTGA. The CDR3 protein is CASSLTGHDEQFF. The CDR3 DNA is TGTGCCAGCAGCTTAACGGGGCACGATGAGCAGTTCTTC.

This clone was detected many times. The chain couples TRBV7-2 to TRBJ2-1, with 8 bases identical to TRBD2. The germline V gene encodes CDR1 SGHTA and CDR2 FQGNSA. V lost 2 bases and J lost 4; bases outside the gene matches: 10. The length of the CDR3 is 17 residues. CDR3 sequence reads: CASSLMAGGPTYNEQFF. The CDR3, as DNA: TGTGCCAGCAGCTTAATGGCGGGAGGCCCCACGTACAATGAGCAGTTCTTC.

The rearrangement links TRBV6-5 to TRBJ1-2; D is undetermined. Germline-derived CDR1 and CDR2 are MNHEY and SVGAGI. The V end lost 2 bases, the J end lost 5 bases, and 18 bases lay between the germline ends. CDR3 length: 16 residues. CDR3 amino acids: CASSYGVRVAQYGYTF. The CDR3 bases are TGTGCCAGCAGTTACGGGGTACGGGTGGCACAATATGGCTACACCTTC.

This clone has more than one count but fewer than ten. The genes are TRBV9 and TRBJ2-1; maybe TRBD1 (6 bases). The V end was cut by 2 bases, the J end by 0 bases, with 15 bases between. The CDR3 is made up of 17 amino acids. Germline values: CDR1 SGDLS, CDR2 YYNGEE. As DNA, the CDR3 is TGTGCCAGCAGCGTGAGACCCGCGGACAGCTCCTACAATGAGCAGTTCTTC. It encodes CASSVRPADSSYNEQFF. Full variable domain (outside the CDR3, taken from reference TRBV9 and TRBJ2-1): DSGVTQTPKHLITATGQRVTLRCSPRSGDLSVYWYQQSLDQGLQFLIQYYNGEERAKGNILERFSAQQFPDLHSELNLSSLELGDSALYFCASSVRPADSSYNEQFFGPGTRLTVL.

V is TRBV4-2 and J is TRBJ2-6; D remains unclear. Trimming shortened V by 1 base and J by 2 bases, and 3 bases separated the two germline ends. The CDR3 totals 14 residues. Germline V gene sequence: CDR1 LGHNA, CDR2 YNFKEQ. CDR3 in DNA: TGTGCCAGCAGCCAAGGGACTGGGGCCAACGTCCTGACTTTC. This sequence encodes CASSQGTGANVLTF.

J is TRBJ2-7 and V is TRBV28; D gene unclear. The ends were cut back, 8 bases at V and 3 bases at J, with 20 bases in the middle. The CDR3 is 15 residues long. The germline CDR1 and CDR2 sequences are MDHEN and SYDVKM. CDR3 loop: CASFPMGGPNYEQYF. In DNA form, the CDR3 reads TGTGCCAGCTTCCCGATGGGTGGGCCGAACTACGAGCAGTACTTC. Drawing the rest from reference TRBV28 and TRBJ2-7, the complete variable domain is DVKVTQSSRYLVKRTGEKVFLECVQDMDHENMFWYRQDPGLGLRLIYFSYDVKMKEKGDIPEGYSVSREKKERFSLILESASTNQTSMYLCASFPMGGPNYEQYFGPGTRLTVT.

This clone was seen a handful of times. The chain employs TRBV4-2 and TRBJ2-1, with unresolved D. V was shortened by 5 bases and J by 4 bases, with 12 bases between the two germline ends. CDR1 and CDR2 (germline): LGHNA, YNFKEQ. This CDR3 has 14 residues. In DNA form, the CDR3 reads TGTGCCAGCAGCTTGTCGATGACTTACAATGAGCAGTTCTTC. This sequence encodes CASSLSMTYNEQFF.

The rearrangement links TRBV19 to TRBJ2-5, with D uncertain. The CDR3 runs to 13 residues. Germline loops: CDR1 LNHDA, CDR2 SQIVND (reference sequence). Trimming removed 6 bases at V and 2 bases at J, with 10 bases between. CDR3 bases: TGTGCCAGTAGCAGTAGGATGCAAGAGACCCAGTACTTC. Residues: CASSSRMQETQYF.

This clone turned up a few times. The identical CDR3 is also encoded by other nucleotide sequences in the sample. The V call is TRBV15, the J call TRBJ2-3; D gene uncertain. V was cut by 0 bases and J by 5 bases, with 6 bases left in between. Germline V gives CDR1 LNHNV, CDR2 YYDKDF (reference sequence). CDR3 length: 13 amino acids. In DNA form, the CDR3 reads TGTGCCACCAGCAGAGATCTTGGAGATACGCAGTATTTT. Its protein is CATSRDLGDTQYF.

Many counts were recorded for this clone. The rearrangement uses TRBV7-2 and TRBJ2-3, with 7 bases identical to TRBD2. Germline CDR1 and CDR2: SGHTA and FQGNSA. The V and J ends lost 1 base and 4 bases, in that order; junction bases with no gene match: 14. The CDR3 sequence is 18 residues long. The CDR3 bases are TGTGCCAGCAGCTTAGTTAGTAGGGCGGGAGACAGCGCAGATACGCAGTATTTT. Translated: CASSLVSRAGDSADTQYF.